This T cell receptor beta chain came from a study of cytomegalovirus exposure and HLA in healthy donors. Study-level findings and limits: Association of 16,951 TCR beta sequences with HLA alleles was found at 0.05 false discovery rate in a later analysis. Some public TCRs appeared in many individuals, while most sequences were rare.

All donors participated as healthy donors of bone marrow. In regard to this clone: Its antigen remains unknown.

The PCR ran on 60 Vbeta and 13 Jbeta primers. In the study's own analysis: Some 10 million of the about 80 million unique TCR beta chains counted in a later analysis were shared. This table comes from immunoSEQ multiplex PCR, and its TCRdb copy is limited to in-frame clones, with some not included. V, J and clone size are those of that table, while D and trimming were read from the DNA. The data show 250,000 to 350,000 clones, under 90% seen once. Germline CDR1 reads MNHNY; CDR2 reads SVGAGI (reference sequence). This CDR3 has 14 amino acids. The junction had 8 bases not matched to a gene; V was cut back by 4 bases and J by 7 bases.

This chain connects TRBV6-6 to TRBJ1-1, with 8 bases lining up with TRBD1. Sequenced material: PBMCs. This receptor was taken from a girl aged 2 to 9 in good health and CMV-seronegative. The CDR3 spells CASSLLWTGYEAFF. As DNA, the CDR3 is TGTGCCAGCAGTTTACTTTGGACAGGGTATGAAGCTTTCTTT.